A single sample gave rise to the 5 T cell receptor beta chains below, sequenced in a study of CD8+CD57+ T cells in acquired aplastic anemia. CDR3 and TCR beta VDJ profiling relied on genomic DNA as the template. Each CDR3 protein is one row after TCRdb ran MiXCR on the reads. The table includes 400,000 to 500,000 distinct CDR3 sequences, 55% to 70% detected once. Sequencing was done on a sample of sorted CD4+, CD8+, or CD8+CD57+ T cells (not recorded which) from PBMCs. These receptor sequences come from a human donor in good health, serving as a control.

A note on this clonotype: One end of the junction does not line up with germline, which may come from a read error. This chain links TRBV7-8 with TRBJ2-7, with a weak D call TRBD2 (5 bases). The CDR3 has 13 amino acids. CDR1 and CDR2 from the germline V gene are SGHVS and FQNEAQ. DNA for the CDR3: TGTGCCAGCAGCTTAGGCACAAGCGGCGTGGAGAACTTC. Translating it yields CASSLGTSGVENF.

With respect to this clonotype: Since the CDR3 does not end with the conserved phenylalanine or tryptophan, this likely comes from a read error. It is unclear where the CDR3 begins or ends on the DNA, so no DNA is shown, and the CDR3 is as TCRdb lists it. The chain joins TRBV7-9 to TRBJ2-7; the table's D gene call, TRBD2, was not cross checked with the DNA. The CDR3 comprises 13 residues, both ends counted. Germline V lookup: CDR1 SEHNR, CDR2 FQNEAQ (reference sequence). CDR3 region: CASSAVRGEATPS.

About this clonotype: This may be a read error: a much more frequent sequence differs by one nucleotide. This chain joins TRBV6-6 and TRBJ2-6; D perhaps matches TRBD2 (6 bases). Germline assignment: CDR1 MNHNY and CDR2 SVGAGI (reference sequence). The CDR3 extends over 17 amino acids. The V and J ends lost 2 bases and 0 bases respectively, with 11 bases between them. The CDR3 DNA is TGTGCCAGCAGTTACCCTGGGGGGTTCTCTGGGGCCAACGTCCTGACTTTC. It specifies CASSYPGGFSGANVLTF.

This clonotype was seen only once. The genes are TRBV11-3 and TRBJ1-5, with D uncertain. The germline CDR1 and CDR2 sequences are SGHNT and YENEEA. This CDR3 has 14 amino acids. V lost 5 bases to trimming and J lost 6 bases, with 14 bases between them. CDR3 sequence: CASSGAGGFQPQHF. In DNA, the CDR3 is TGTGCCAGCAGCGGTGCGGGAGGCTTTCAGCCCCAGCATTTT.

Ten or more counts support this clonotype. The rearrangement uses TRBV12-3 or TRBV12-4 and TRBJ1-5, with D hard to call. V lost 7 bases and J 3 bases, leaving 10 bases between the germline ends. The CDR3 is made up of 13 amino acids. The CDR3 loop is CASKGGLNQPQHF. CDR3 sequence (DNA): TGTGCCAGCAAAGGAGGTCTCAATCAGCCCCAGCATTTT.